Reported below is one T cell receptor (beta chain). The data were taken from a study of PD-1 blockade in classical Hodgkin lymphoma. The protocol was immunoSEQ multiplex PCR, while the TCRdb copy is restricted to in-frame clones and leaves out a portion. The repertoire consists of tens of thousands of clones, with over 65% occurring once and the leading ten covering around 9.8%. V lost 4 bases and J lost 2; bases outside the gene matches: 7. Germline CDR1 is SGDLS and CDR2 is YYNGEE. This CDR3 comprises 16 residues. As for time point: cycle 4 day 1 (C4D1), after more than 5 weeks of nivolumab. No patient escaped relapse after autologous stem cell transplantation, and brentuximab vedotin exposure varied.

The receptor comes from a human donor with classical Hodgkin lymphoma. The chain combines TRBV9 with TRBJ2-3; the match to TRBD2 covers 10 bases. Source: peripheral blood mononuclear cells (PBMCs), taken before the fourth cycle of nivolumab. CDR3 residues: CASSTLAGEFTDTQYF. The CDR3 DNA sequence: TGTGCCAGCAGCACTCTAGCGGGGGAGTTCACAGATACGCAGTATTTT.